Listed below are T cell receptor beta chains from one sample, sequenced in a study of T cell repertoires in cytomegalovirus infection. Each CDR3 protein gets one entry after TCRdb re-called the reads with MiXCR. The table records roughly 720,000 distinct CDR3 sequences, approximately 34% of them present only once. The sequenced sample was PBMCs. The receptors shown here come from a human donor in good health (CMV status not recorded). Some clones in this sample may be carry-over from other donors' samples. CDR3s include the opening cysteine and the closing phenylalanine or tryptophan. D genes are given only for firm matches. Rows may omit the clone size; those that give it use once, few, many or a size class.

TRBD2 TRBJ2-7 NA TRBV27 CASSLQGGLYEQYF TGTGCCAGCAGTTTACAGGGAGGGCTCTACGAGCAGTACTTC
TRBD1 TRBJ2-2 many TRBV7-8 CASSRLRGHGELFF TGTGCCAGCAGCCGCTTAAGGGGGCACGGGGAGCTGTTTTTT
NA TRBJ2-3 NA TRBV6-5 CASSYGRGTRLTDTQYF TGTGCCAGCAGCTACGGGAGAGGGACAAGGCTTACAGATACGCAGTATTTT
TRBD1 TRBJ1-2 few TRBV5-1 CASSLAGDSTNYGYTF TGCGCCAGCAGCTTGGCCGGGGACAGCACTAACTATGGCTACACCTTC
NA TRBJ2-7 NA TRBV6-1 CASRDRGNEQYF TGTGCCAGCAGGGACCGAGGGAACGAGCAGTACTTC
TRBD1 TRBJ2-1 few TRBV24-1 CATSEPGQAYNEQFF TGTGCCACCAGTGAGCCGGGACAGGCCTACAATGAGCAGTTCTTC
NA TRBJ1-2 NA TRBV4-1 CDSTPEPWAPYGYTF TGCGACAGCACCCCCGAGCCATGGGCCCCCTATGGCTACACCTTC
NA TRBJ2-7 NA TRBV6-6 CASSYPIGEGSSYEQYF TGTGCCAGCAGTTACCCCATTGGTGAGGGGTCCTCCTACGAGCAGTACTTC
TRBD1 TRBJ1-4 NA TRBV7-9 CASSLEGTGRLFGQKLFF TGTGCCAGCAGCTTAGAGGGGACAGGGAGATTGTTCGGTCAAAAACTGTTTTTT
NA TRBJ2-7 many TRBV10-3 CAISERAGYEQYF TGTGCCATCAGTGAGAGGGCCGGCTACGAGCAGTACTTC
TRBD1 TRBJ2-1 once TRBV25-1 CASSEWDRGNEQFF TGTGCCAGCAGTGAGTGGGACAGGGGGAATGAGCAGTTCTTC
TRBD1 TRBJ1-6 few TRBV23-1 CASSHEPGGLNSPLHF TGCGCCAGCAGTCACGAACCAGGGGGCCTAAATTCACCCCTCCACTTT
TRBD2 TRBJ2-1 NA TRBV7-7 CASSPTSGTYEQFF TGTGCTAGCAGCCCGACTAGCGGGACCTATGAGCAGTTCTTC
NA TRBJ2-2 NA TRBV6-4 CASRESYTGELFF TGTGCCAGCAGAGAATCCTACACCGGGGAGCTGTTTTTT